This T cell receptor (beta chain) was found in a study of T cells in Graves' hyperthyroidism and ophthalmopathy. There were TCR beta CDR3 regions amplified from RNA transcripts. Primed by the HTBI set, a first-round RT-PCR was run on the TCR CDR3. TCRdb processed the multiplex PCR reads anew with MiXCR; each CDR3 protein has one entry. The sample has about 47,000 distinct CDR3 sequences, roughly 51% seen once; the top ten hold roughly a third. Regarding this clonotype: The conserved final phenylalanine or tryptophan is absent from the CDR3, which likely points to a read error.

Patients aged 18 to 65 had newly diagnosed hyperthyroidism lasting under 2 months. Sequencing input: peripheral blood or thyroid tissue (not recorded which). The clonotype comes from a man between 18 and 35 years old with Graves' hyperthyroidism.

CDR3 in DNA: TGTGCCAGCAGCTCGGACAGGGTCAGGTTAGCCCTCCACCTT. Translating gives CASSSDRVRLALHL. The rearrangement links TRBV7-3 to TRBJ1-6; 8 nucleotides agree with TRBD1. V lost 4 bases, J lost 14 bases, and 10 bases stayed unmatched. This CDR3 has 14 residues. Germline-derived CDR1 and CDR2 are SGHTA and FQGTGA.